These T cell receptor beta chains were read from a single sample in a study of Ad26.COV2.S vaccination and SARS-CoV-2 variants. Produced via immunoSEQ multiplex PCR; TCRdb's table is partial and in-frame only. The table includes a few hundred thousand clones, around four fifths detected once. The sequences come from peripheral blood, collected in a trial of Ad26.COV2.S vaccine versus placebo. These receptors were taken from a person aged 18-60 years who received the Ad26.COV2.S COVID-19 vaccine or a placebo. The CDR3 runs from the conserved cysteine through the conserved F or W. D genes are given only for firm matches. Clone size, where shown, is once, few, many, or a class for clones that have expanded.

D gene: TRBD2; clone size: .; V gene: TRBV15; J gene: TRBJ2-2; CDR3 protein: CATSSRRIGLAGGPPPGELFF; CDR3 DNA: TGTGCCACCAGCAGCCGAAGAATTGGACTAGCGGGGGGGCCCCCCCCCGGGGAGCTGTTTTTT
D gene: .; clone size: .; V gene: TRBV18; J gene: TRBJ2-3; CDR3 protein: CASSRVGRTDTQYF; CDR3 DNA: TGTGCCAGCTCACGAGTAGGAAGGACAGATACGCAGTATTTT
D gene: .; clone size: .; V gene: TRBV11-2; J gene: TRBJ1-1; CDR3 protein: CASSSGVSMNTEAFF; CDR3 DNA: TGTGCCAGCAGCTCCGGGGTGAGCATGAACACTGAAGCTTTCTTT
D gene: TRBD2; clone size: .; V gene: TRBV6-2/TRBV6-3; J gene: TRBJ2-1; CDR3 protein: CASSLHAGGYNEQFF; CDR3 DNA: TGTGCCAGCAGTTTACACGCGGGGGGATACAATGAGCAGTTCTTC
D gene: TRBD1; clone size: .; V gene: TRBV4-3; J gene: TRBJ1-2; CDR3 protein: CASSHESDRETNYGYTF; CDR3 DNA: TGCGCCAGCAGCCATGAATCCGACAGGGAAACTAACTATGGCTACACCTTC
D gene: TRBD1; clone size: .; V gene: TRBV5-1; J gene: TRBJ2-5; CDR3 protein: CASSFGTGGEETQYF; CDR3 DNA: TGCGCCAGCAGCTTTGGGACAGGGGGCGAAGAGACCCAGTACTTC
D gene: .; clone size: .; V gene: TRBV4-3; J gene: TRBJ2-3; CDR3 protein: CASSQEWGQADTQYF; CDR3 DNA: TGCGCCAGCAGCCAAGAGTGGGGGCAGGCAGATACGCAGTATTTT
D gene: TRBD1; clone size: .; V gene: TRBV7-9; J gene: TRBJ2-7; CDR3 protein: CASSPGTAMTYEQYF; CDR3 DNA: TGTGCCAGCAGCCCGGGGACAGCGATGACCTACGAGCAGTACTTC
D gene: TRBD1; clone size: .; V gene: TRBV2; J gene: TRBJ1-2; CDR3 protein: CASSPLVDRGPDFNYGYTF; CDR3 DNA: TGTGCCAGCAGTCCACTAGTCGACAGGGGGCCCGACTTTAACTATGGCTACACCTTC
D gene: .; clone size: .; V gene: TRBV20-1; J gene: TRBJ1-2; CDR3 protein: CSASLQGRNYGYTF; CDR3 DNA: TGCAGTGCTAGTCTCCAGGGCCGTAACTATGGCTACACCTTC
D gene: .; clone size: .; V gene: TRBV27; J gene: TRBJ2-1; CDR3 protein: CASSLLDRLVVKNNEQFF; CDR3 DNA: TGTGCCAGCAGTTTATTGGATCGACTAGTGGTGAAAAACAATGAGCAGTTCTTC
D gene: .; clone size: .; V gene: TRBV7-2; J gene: TRBJ1-1; CDR3 protein: CASSFLGSATEAFF; CDR3 DNA: TGTGCCAGCAGCTTCTTGGGGAGCGCCACTGAAGCTTTCTTT
D gene: TRBD1; clone size: .; V gene: TRBV5-4; J gene: TRBJ1-2; CDR3 protein: CASSVTTGEYGYTF; CDR3 DNA: TGTGCCAGCAGCGTTACGACAGGGGAATACGGCTACACCTTC
D gene: .; clone size: .; V gene: TRBV3-1/TRBV3-2; J gene: TRBJ1-1; CDR3 protein: CASSLRGTTEAFF; CDR3 DNA: TGTGCCAGCAGCCTCCGGGGCACCACTGAAGCTTTCTTT
D gene: .; clone size: .; V gene: TRBV7-6; J gene: TRBJ2-2; CDR3 protein: CASSFGTLVNTGELFF; CDR3 DNA: TGTGCCAGCAGCTTCGGGACGTTGGTGAACACCGGGGAGCTGTTTTTT
D gene: TRBD2; clone size: .; V gene: TRBV7-9; J gene: TRBJ2-7; CDR3 protein: CASSFLAGGPSAYEQYF; CDR3 DNA: TGTGCCAGCAGCTTCCTAGCGGGAGGGCCTAGCGCCTACGAGCAGTACTTC
D gene: .; clone size: few; V gene: TRBV19; J gene: TRBJ1-2; CDR3 protein: CASNLVETGYGYTF; CDR3 DNA: TGTGCCAGTAACCTCGTGGAGACAGGTTATGGCTACACCTTC
D gene: TRBD2; clone size: few; V gene: TRBV30; J gene: TRBJ2-3; CDR3 protein: CAWSMGTSGFTDTQYF; CDR3 DNA: TGTGCCTGGAGTATGGGGACTAGCGGATTCACAGATACGCAGTATTTT
D gene: .; clone size: .; V gene: TRBV6-2/TRBV6-3; J gene: TRBJ2-1; CDR3 protein: CASSYSGYYNEQFF; CDR3 DNA: TGTGCCAGCAGTTACTCAGGGTACTACAATGAGCAGTTCTTC
D gene: .; clone size: once; V gene: TRBV15; J gene: TRBJ1-2; CDR3 protein: CATSRDLGGWDGYTF; CDR3 DNA: TGTGCCACCAGCAGAGATCTGGGAGGGTGGGATGGCTACACCTTC
D gene: TRBD1; clone size: few; V gene: TRBV27; J gene: TRBJ1-2; CDR3 protein: CASSLTGTGGFSYTF; CDR3 DNA: TGTGCCAGCAGTTTAACCGGGACAGGGGGTTTTAGCTACACCTTC
D gene: .; clone size: .; V gene: TRBV30; J gene: TRBJ1-1; CDR3 protein: CAWTFGEPAFF; CDR3 DNA: TGTGCCTGGACTTTCGGAGAACCAGCTTTCTTT
D gene: .; clone size: few; V gene: TRBV2; J gene: TRBJ2-7; CDR3 protein: CASSEGLDLYEQYF; CDR3 DNA: TGTGCCAGCAGTGAAGGGCTAGATCTCTACGAGCAGTACTTC
D gene: .; clone size: .; V gene: TRBV29-1; J gene: TRBJ2-1; CDR3 protein: CSVGNREQFF; CDR3 DNA: TGCAGCGTTGGAAACCGAGAGCAGTTCTTC
D gene: TRBD1; clone size: .; V gene: TRBV12-5; J gene: TRBJ2-3; CDR3 protein: CASGAGTVTDTQYF; CDR3 DNA: TGTGCTAGTGGGGCCGGGACAGTCACAGATACGCAGTATTTT
D gene: .; clone size: once; V gene: TRBV9; J gene: TRBJ1-2; CDR3 protein: CASSSHQGAEYGYTF; CDR3 DNA: TGTGCCAGCAGCTCCCATCAGGGAGCGGAGTATGGCTACACCTTC
D gene: TRBD2; clone size: few; V gene: TRBV7-9; J gene: TRBJ2-1; CDR3 protein: CASSLASGESYNEQFF; CDR3 DNA: TGTGCCAGCAGCTTAGCTAGCGGGGAATCCTACAATGAGCAGTTCTTC
D gene: TRBD1; clone size: .; V gene: TRBV9; J gene: TRBJ1-6; CDR3 protein: CASSARDRASPLHF; CDR3 DNA: TGTGCCAGCAGCGCCCGGGACAGGGCCTCACCCCTCCACTTT
D gene: .; clone size: .; V gene: TRBV25-1; J gene: TRBJ1-1; CDR3 protein: CASSVGQLNTEAFF; CDR3 DNA: TGTGCCAGCAGTGTCGGACAGCTGAACACTGAAGCTTTCTTT
D gene: .; clone size: .; V gene: TRBV9; J gene: TRBJ2-5; CDR3 protein: CASSLTGGEEETQYF; CDR3 DNA: TGTGCCAGCAGCCTCACTGGCGGGGAAGAAGAGACCCAGTACTTC
D gene: .; clone size: .; V gene: TRBV4-1; J gene: TRBJ2-3; CDR3 protein: CASSQAGSSDTQYF; CDR3 DNA: TGCGCCAGCAGCCAAGCAGGGTCGTCAGATACGCAGTATTTT
D gene: .; clone size: .; V gene: TRBV6-6; J gene: TRBJ2-7; CDR3 protein: CASSPHEGYEQYF; CDR3 DNA: TGTGCCAGCAGTCCCCATGAGGGCTACGAGCAGTACTTC
D gene: TRBD2; clone size: .; V gene: TRBV19; J gene: TRBJ2-3; CDR3 protein: CASTEAGGRDTQYF; CDR3 DNA: TGTGCCAGTACTGAGGCGGGAGGAAGAGATACGCAGTATTTT
D gene: .; clone size: .; V gene: TRBV24-1; J gene: TRBJ2-1; CDR3 protein: CATSDFRASATTFYNEQFF; CDR3 DNA: TGTGCCACCAGTGATTTCAGGGCCTCCGCCACTACCTTCTACAATGAGCAGTTCTTC
D gene: TRBD1; clone size: once; V gene: TRBV19; J gene: TRBJ1-5; CDR3 protein: CASSADRDNQPQHF; CDR3 DNA: TGTGCCAGTAGTGCTGACAGGGACAATCAGCCCCAGCATTTT
D gene: TRBD2; clone size: .; V gene: TRBV6-2/TRBV6-3; J gene: TRBJ2-7; CDR3 protein: CASSYVLAGPTDEQYF; CDR3 DNA: TGTGCCAGCAGTTACGTCCTAGCGGGACCCACGGACGAGCAGTACTTC
D gene: TRBD2; clone size: .; V gene: TRBV9; J gene: TRBJ2-6; CDR3 protein: CASSLSSGSFSGANVLTF; CDR3 DNA: TGTGCCAGCAGCCTCTCTAGCGGGTCTTTTTCTGGGGCCAACGTCCTGACTTTC
D gene: .; clone size: .; V gene: TRBV6-6; J gene: TRBJ1-3; CDR3 protein: CASSRGGSGNTIYF; CDR3 DNA: TGTGCCAGCAGCCGGGGTGGCTCTGGAAACACCATATATTTT
D gene: .; clone size: .; V gene: TRBV18; J gene: TRBJ2-7; CDR3 protein: CASSPPRGEGEQYF; CDR3 DNA: TGTGCCAGCTCACCACCCAGGGGTGAAGGCGAGCAGTACTTC
D gene: TRBD2; clone size: few; V gene: TRBV11-2; J gene: TRBJ2-2; CDR3 protein: CASTLLGEGRISGELFF; CDR3 DNA: TGTGCCAGCACCCTCCTCGGGGAGGGGAGGATCTCCGGGGAGCTGTTTTTT
D gene: .; clone size: many; V gene: TRBV19; J gene: TRBJ2-2; CDR3 protein: CASRSWARTGELFF; CDR3 DNA: TGTGCCAGTAGAAGCTGGGCGAGGACCGGGGAGCTGTTTTTT
D gene: .; clone size: .; V gene: TRBV25-1; J gene: TRBJ1-2; CDR3 protein: CASSPPGPGGYTF; CDR3 DNA: TGTGCCAGCAGTCCTCCGGGACCAGGTGGCTACACCTTC
D gene: .; clone size: .; V gene: TRBV28; J gene: TRBJ1-6; CDR3 protein: CASLEQGGNSPLHF; CDR3 DNA: TGTGCCAGCCTAGAGCAGGGAGGTAATTCACCCCTCCACTTT
D gene: .; clone size: .; V gene: TRBV27; J gene: TRBJ1-1; CDR3 protein: CASSLKGRPGGTEAFF; CDR3 DNA: TGTGCCAGCAGTTTGAAGGGTCGGCCCGGAGGCACTGAAGCTTTCTTT
D gene: .; clone size: .; V gene: TRBV11-1; J gene: TRBJ2-5; CDR3 protein: CASSPGRAPKETQYF; CDR3 DNA: TGTGCCAGCAGCCCAGGCAGGGCTCCCAAAGAGACCCAGTACTTC
D gene: .; clone size: once; V gene: TRBV21-1; J gene: TRBJ2-3; CDR3 protein: CASSKAQSTQYF; CDR3 DNA: TGTGCCAGCAGCAAAGCGCAATCTACGCAGTATTTT
D gene: .; clone size: .; V gene: TRBV3-1/TRBV3-2; J gene: TRBJ1-2; CDR3 protein: CASSQQVFDGYTF; CDR3 DNA: TGTGCCAGCAGCCAACAGGTTTTTGATGGCTACACCTTC
D gene: TRBD1; clone size: .; V gene: TRBV7-3; J gene: TRBJ2-1; CDR3 protein: CASSPGDRGRKFF; CDR3 DNA: TGTGCCAGCAGCCCAGGAGACAGGGGGAGGAAGTTCTTC
D gene: .; clone size: .; V gene: TRBV11-2; J gene: TRBJ2-7; CDR3 protein: CASSLIQGPYEQYF; CDR3 DNA: TGTGCCAGCAGCTTAATCCAAGGACCCTACGAGCAGTACTTC
D gene: .; clone size: .; V gene: TRBV5-5; J gene: TRBJ1-3; CDR3 protein: CASSSNGGSGNTIYF; CDR3 DNA: TGTGCCAGCAGCTCCAACGGGGGTTCTGGAAACACCATATATTTT
D gene: TRBD1; clone size: .; V gene: TRBV19; J gene: TRBJ2-7; CDR3 protein: CASSRQGVGYEQYF; CDR3 DNA: TGTGCCAGTAGTAGGCAGGGGGTTGGCTACGAGCAGTACTTC
D gene: TRBD1; clone size: .; V gene: TRBV5-5; J gene: TRBJ1-1; CDR3 protein: CASSSQQGVNTEAFF; CDR3 DNA: TGTGCCAGCAGCTCCCAACAGGGGGTGAACACTGAAGCTTTCTTT
D gene: .; clone size: .; V gene: TRBV6-6; J gene: TRBJ2-7; CDR3 protein: CASSPLPPDRQYF; CDR3 DNA: TGTGCCAGCAGTCCTCTCCCCCCCGACCGGCAGTACTTC
D gene: .; clone size: few; V gene: TRBV29-1; J gene: TRBJ1-1; CDR3 protein: CSVGVMNTEAFF; CDR3 DNA: TGCAGCGTTGGGGTCATGAACACTGAAGCTTTCTTT
D gene: .; clone size: .; V gene: TRBV7-3; J gene: TRBJ2-3; CDR3 protein: CASSLMARTDTQYF; CDR3 DNA: TGTGCCAGCAGCTTAATGGCTCGCACAGATACGCAGTATTTT
D gene: TRBD2; clone size: .; V gene: TRBV5-4; J gene: TRBJ2-5; CDR3 protein: CASSSTSGGPGETQYF; CDR3 DNA: TGTGCCAGCAGCTCGACTAGCGGGGGGCCGGGAGAGACCCAGTACTTC
D gene: TRBD2; clone size: .; V gene: TRBV9; J gene: TRBJ2-7; CDR3 protein: CASSSGTSGIYEQYF; CDR3 DNA: TGTGCCAGCAGCTCCGGGACTAGCGGGATCTACGAGCAGTACTTC
D gene: .; clone size: few; V gene: TRBV10-3; J gene: TRBJ1-1; CDR3 protein: CAISETGKEAFF; CDR3 DNA: TGTGCCATCAGTGAGACGGGAAAGGAAGCTTTCTTT
D gene: TRBD1; clone size: .; V gene: TRBV6-5; J gene: TRBJ2-7; CDR3 protein: CASSYSRHRGEEQYF; CDR3 DNA: TGTGCCAGCAGTTACTCGAGGCACAGGGGGGAAGAGCAGTACTTC
D gene: .; clone size: .; V gene: TRBV2; J gene: TRBJ1-6; CDR3 protein: CASLGHLGSSPLHF; CDR3 DNA: TGTGCCAGCCTCGGCCATCTCGGCAGCTCACCCCTCCACTTT